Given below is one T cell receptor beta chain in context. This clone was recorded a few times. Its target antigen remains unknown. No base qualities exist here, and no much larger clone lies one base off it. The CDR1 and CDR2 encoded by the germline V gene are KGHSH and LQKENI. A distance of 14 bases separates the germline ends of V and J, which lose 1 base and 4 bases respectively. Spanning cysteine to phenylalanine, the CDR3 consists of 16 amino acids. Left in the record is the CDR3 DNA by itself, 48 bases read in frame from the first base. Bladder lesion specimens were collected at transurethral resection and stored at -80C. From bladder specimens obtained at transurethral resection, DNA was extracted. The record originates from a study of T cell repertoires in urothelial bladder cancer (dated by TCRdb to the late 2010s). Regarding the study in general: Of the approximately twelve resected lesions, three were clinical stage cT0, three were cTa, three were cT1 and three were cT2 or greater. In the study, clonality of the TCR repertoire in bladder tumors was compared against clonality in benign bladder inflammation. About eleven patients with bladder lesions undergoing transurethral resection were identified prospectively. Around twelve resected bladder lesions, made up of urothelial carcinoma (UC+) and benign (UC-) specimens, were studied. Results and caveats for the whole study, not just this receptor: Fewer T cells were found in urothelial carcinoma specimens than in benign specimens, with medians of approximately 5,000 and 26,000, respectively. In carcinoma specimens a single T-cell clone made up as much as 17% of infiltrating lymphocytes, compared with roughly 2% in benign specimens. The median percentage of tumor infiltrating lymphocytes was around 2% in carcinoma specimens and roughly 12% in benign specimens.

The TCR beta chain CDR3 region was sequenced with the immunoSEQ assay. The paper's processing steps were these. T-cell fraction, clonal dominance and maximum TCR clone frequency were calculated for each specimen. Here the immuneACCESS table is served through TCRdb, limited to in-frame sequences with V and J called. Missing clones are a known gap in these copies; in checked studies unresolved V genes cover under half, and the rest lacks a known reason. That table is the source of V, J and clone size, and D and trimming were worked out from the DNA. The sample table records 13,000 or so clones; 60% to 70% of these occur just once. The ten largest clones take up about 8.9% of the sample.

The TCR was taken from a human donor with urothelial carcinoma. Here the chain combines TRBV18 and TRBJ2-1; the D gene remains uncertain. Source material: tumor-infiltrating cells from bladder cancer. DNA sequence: TGTGCCAGCTCACCACTTCCCCCCGTAACATACAATGAGCAGTTCTTC. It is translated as CASSPLPPVTYNEQFF.